Below, 29 T cell receptor beta chains from the same sample are listed, as sequenced in a study of T cell repertoires in cytomegalovirus infection. MiXCR, applied by TCRdb to the reads, yields one record per CDR3 protein. The sample yields around 750,000 distinct CDR3 sequences, around a third seen once. The antigens of these receptors remain unknown. This specimen consisted of cultured CD8+ T cells from PBMCs, obtained from culture after CMV antigen stimulation. The receptors derive from a human donor in good health (CMV status not recorded). Some clones in this sample may be carry-over from other donors' samples.

This clonotype was observed many times. V usage is TRBV12-3 or TRBV12-4 and J usage is TRBJ2-1; D remains unclear. V gave up 7 bases and J gave up 5 bases, with 12 bases separating them. There are 13 residues in the CDR3. The CDR3 reads CASTGFSHNEQFF. CDR3 in DNA: TGTGCCAGCACCGGCTTTTCCCACAATGAGCAGTTCTTC.

This sequence joins TRBV9 and TRBJ1-1; the match to TRBD1 covers 8 bases. This CDR3 has 16 amino acids. Germline loops: CDR1 SGDLS, CDR2 YYNGEE. With V trimmed by 0 bases and J by 3 bases, 7 bases remained unmatched. CDR3 amino acids: CASSVAAGGIDTEAFF. Here the CDR3 DNA reads TGTGCCAGCAGCGTAGCGGCAGGGGGCATCGACACTGAAGCTTTCTTT.

This clonotype appeared a few times. V gene TRBV7-9 combines with J gene TRBJ2-1, with 8 bases identical to TRBD1. The CDR3 runs 15 residues. V trimming: 0 bases; J trimming: 9 bases; junction bases outside the gene matches: 7. Germline V gives CDR1 SEHNR, CDR2 FQNEAQ (reference sequence). CDR3 residues: CASSLARDRRGEQFF. The CDR3 DNA is TGTGCCAGCAGCTTAGCGAGGGACAGGAGGGGTGAGCAGTTCTTC. Looking up the rest from reference TRBV7-9 and TRBJ2-1 gives the full variable domain: DTGVSQNPRHKITKRGQNVTFRCDPISEHNRLYWYRQTLGQGPEFLTYFQNEAQLEKSRLLSDRFSAERPKGSFSTLEIQRTEQGDSAMYLCASSLARDRRGEQFFGPGTRLTVL.

This chain connects TRBV20-1 to TRBJ1-5; TRBD1 might be the D (5 bases). This CDR3 contains 15 residues. From germline, CDR1 is DFQATT and CDR2 SNEGSKA (reference sequence). Trimming took 2 bases from V and 2 from J, leaving 13 bases between them. The CDR3 DNA reads TGCAGTGCTAGAAACCTCAGGGTTGGCAATCAGCCCCAGCATTTT. Its translation is CSARNLRVGNQPQHF.

This chain connects TRBV27 to TRBJ1-5; D call uncertain. The length of the CDR3 is 15 residues. V lost 6 bases to trimming and J lost 0 bases, with 12 bases between them. Germline V gives CDR1 MNHEY, CDR2 SMNVEV (reference sequence). CDR3 bases: TGTGCCAGCAGGAGCAGGCTTAATAGCAATCAGCCCCAGCATTTT. It yields the protein CASRSRLNSNQPQHF.

This clonotype was observed a handful of times. The chain employs TRBV2 and TRBJ2-7, with D perhaps TRBD2 (6 bases). From germline, CDR1 is SNHLY and CDR2 FYNNEI. V was trimmed by 11 bases and J by 2 bases, leaving 13 bases between them. This CDR3 spans 12 amino acids. The CDR3 here is CALDGGAYEQYF. CDR3 nucleotides: TGTGCCTTAGACGGCGGGGCCTACGAGCAGTACTTC.

This clonotype was detected many times. The genes are TRBV6-2 or TRBV6-3 and TRBJ2-1, with D unclear. This CDR3 contains 13 residues. Germline CDR1 and CDR2: MNHEY and SVGEGT. The V gene lost 6 bases and the J gene lost 4 bases, with 10 bases spanning the gap. The CDR3 is CASSPGVYNEQFF. Written as DNA, the CDR3 is TGTGCCAGCAGCCCCGGAGTGTACAATGAGCAGTTCTTC.

This sequence joins TRBV27 and TRBJ2-7; 12 bases fit TRBD2. CDR3 length: 16 amino acids. Germline values: CDR1 MNHEY, CDR2 SMNVEV (reference sequence). Germline trimming cut 0 bases from V and 3 bases from J; bases unmatched to any gene: 3. This CDR3 reads CASSLSLAGGCYEQYV. The CDR3 nucleotides are TGTGCCAGCAGTTTATCACTAGCGGGGGGCTGCTACGAGCAGTACGTC.

V gene TRBV9 combines with J gene TRBJ2-1; tentative D call: TRBD1 (6 bases). The CDR3 is 11 residues long. The germline V gene has CDR1 SGDLS and CDR2 YYNGEE. Trimming removed 3 bases from V and 12 bases from J, with 10 bases in between. The CDR3 nucleotides are TGTGCCAGCAGCGCGGTGACAGGGCAGTTCTTC. This sequence encodes CASSAVTGQFF.

The table lists this clonotype with many counts. V and J are TRBV7-6 and TRBJ1-3; D is undetermined. Germline V lookup: CDR1 SGHVS, CDR2 FNYEAQ. This CDR3 contains 16 residues. The ends were cut back, 2 bases at V and 0 bases at J, with 11 bases in the middle. This CDR3 is CASSLNDLHSGNTIYF. For the CDR3, the DNA is TGTGCCAGCAGCTTAAACGACTTGCACTCTGGAAACACCATATATTTT.

This clonotype has only a few counts. The J gene is TRBJ1-5, the V gene TRBV20-1, with D possibly TRBD1 on 6 matching bases. Trimming removed 2 bases at V and 3 bases at J, with 14 bases between. Looked up from germline, CDR1 is DFQATT and CDR2 is SNEGSKA (reference sequence). The CDR3 length is 15 residues. DNA for the CDR3: TGCAGTGCTAGACTTGGACAGTTAAACAATCAGCCCCAGCATTTT. Translating it yields CSARLGQLNNQPQHF.

As concerns this clonotype: One junction end does not reproduce the germline sequence, and a read error may be involved. The chain joins TRBV12-3 or TRBV12-4 to TRBJ2-5, with D hard to call. The length of the CDR3 is 13 residues. The CDR3 nucleotides are TGTGCCAGCAGTCCCCAAGACCAAGAGACCCAGTGCTTC. Its translation is CASSPQDQETQCF.

This sequence joins TRBV25-1 and TRBJ1-1; tentative D call: TRBD1 (6 bases). Between the trimmed V and J ends, which lost 6 bases and 5 bases, there was a span of 22 bases. CDR1 and CDR2 (germline): MGHDK, SYGVNS. The CDR3 totals 16 residues. The CDR3 DNA sequence: TGTGCCAGCAGAAGTAACCGGGAAGGGGGTAGTACTGAAGCTTTCTTT. Its protein product is CASRSNREGGSTEAFF.

The CDR3 loop reads CASSLGGYRGGTDTQYF. Here the CDR3 DNA reads TGTGCCAGCAGTTTAGGAGGCTACCGGGGGGGCACAGATACGCAGTATTTT. The chain combines TRBV27 with TRBJ2-3; 7 nucleotides match TRBD2. V shed 2 bases and J 1 base; nucleotides not matched to a gene: 9. This CDR3 has 17 residues. CDR1 and CDR2 (germline): MNHEY, SMNVEV (reference sequence).

The rearrangement links TRBV12-3 or TRBV12-4 to TRBJ2-7; TRBD2 matches at 11 bases. The CDR3 consists of 14 residues. V was clipped by 3 bases and J by 6 bases; unmatched bases: 4. The CDR3 nucleotides are TGTGCCAGCAGTTTGTTAGCGGGGGGGTCCGAGCAGTACTTC. It specifies CASSLLAGGSEQYF.

V is TRBV6-6 and J is TRBJ2-3; no clear D. The V gene's germline CDR1 is MNHNY and CDR2 SVGAGI (reference sequence). Trimming pared 0 bases from V and 0 bases from J, leaving 7 bases between. CDR3 length equals 15 residues. Written as DNA, the CDR3 is TGTGCCAGCAGTTACTCGGCACCTAGCACAGATACGCAGTATTTT. It codes for CASSYSAPSTDTQYF.

The chain's CDR3 is CASSFRGTEYEQYF. CDR3 DNA sequence: TGTGCCAGCAGCTTTCGCGGGACAGAGTACGAGCAGTACTTC. The V call is TRBV13, the J call TRBJ2-7; perhaps TRBD1 as D (7 bases). Germline CDR1 and CDR2: PRHDT and FYEKMQ (reference sequence). This CDR3 has 14 residues. With 3 bases removed from V and 4 bases from J, the gap between germline ends came to 13 bases.

The V and J genes are TRBV7-6 and TRBJ1-5; 11 nucleotides align to TRBD1. The CDR3 spans 18 residues. The germline CDR1 and CDR2 sequences are SGHVS and FNYEAQ. After removal of 4 bases from V and 6 bases from J, the junction contained 14 bases not matched to a gene. CDR3 amino acids: CASSSTPPGQGVSQPQHF. CDR3 sequence (DNA): TGTGCCAGCAGCTCAACCCCCCCGGGACAGGGGGTCAGTCAGCCCCAGCATTTT.

The V gene is TRBV13, the J gene TRBJ1-1; D remains ambiguous. Looked up from germline, CDR1 is PRHDT and CDR2 is FYEKMQ (reference sequence). Deletions cut 0 bases from V and 6 bases from J, with 11 bases between. This CDR3 is built from 14 residues. CDR3 protein: CASSLGLGSSEAFF. The CDR3 nucleotides read TGTGCCAGCAGCTTAGGCCTGGGGAGCTCTGAAGCTTTCTTT.

This clonotype was recorded only once. The chain couples TRBV6-5 to TRBJ2-7; D is uncertain. Trimming left V 3 bases short and J 1 base short, with 16 bases between. CDR1 and CDR2 (germline): MNHEY, SVGAGI. CDR3 length equals 16 residues. CDR3 sequence reads: CASSYSIEYTSYEQYF. CDR3 DNA sequence: TGTGCCAGCAGTTATTCTATAGAGTACACTTCCTACGAGCAGTACTTC.

The gene calls are TRBV20-1 and TRBJ1-6; D may be TRBD1 (5 bases). Germline V gene data show CDR1 as DFQATT and CDR2 as SNEGSKA (reference sequence). The CDR3 extends over 16 amino acids. V was clipped by 0 bases and J by 3 bases, with 12 bases between them. The CDR3 sequence is CSARDQGRIYNSPLHF. CDR3 DNA sequence: TGCAGTGCTAGAGATCAGGGAAGGATCTATAATTCACCCCTCCACTTT.

This clonotype was picked up many times. V gene TRBV27 combines with J gene TRBJ2-1, with 7 bases fitting TRBD1. Germline CDR1 is MNHEY and CDR2 is SMNVEV (reference sequence). This CDR3 is built from 15 residues. V lost 5 bases and J lost 4; bases outside the gene matches: 8. The DNA for the CDR3 is TGTGCCAGCAGTCCCCTAGGGGGCTTGTACAATGAGCAGTTCTTC. Translating it yields CASSPLGGLYNEQFF.

The chain uses TRBV27 and TRBJ2-7; possibly TRBD1 or TRBD2 for D (5 bases each). The CDR3 has 16 amino acids. V lost 0 bases, J lost 2 bases, and 14 bases lay in between. CDR1 is MNHEY, CDR2 SMNVEV, per germline (reference sequence). The CDR3 nucleotides are TGTGCCAGCAGTTTATCGGGTGCGAGGGGAGCCTACGAGCAGTACTTC. Its translation is CASSLSGARGAYEQYF.

This clonotype has more than one count but fewer than ten. V gene TRBV6-2 or TRBV6-3 combines with J gene TRBJ2-7; D might be TRBD1 (5 bases). Germline CDR1 is MNHEY and CDR2 is SVGEGT. There are 16 residues in the CDR3. Trimming removed 6 bases from V and 0 bases from J, with 18 bases in between. CDR3 residues: CASSTISSDTSYEQYF. Written as DNA, the CDR3 is TGTGCCAGCAGCACAATATCGTCGGACACCTCCTACGAGCAGTACTTC.

This sequence joins TRBV10-3 and TRBJ2-7; perhaps TRBD1 as D (6 bases). The CDR3 consists of 12 residues. The germline V and J ends were trimmed by 6 bases and 2 bases, with 8 bases remaining between them. CDR1 and CDR2 from the germline V gene are ENHRY and SYGVKD. DNA for the CDR3: TGTGCCATCAGGCAGGGGACCTACGAGCAGTACTTC. Translation gives CAIRQGTYEQYF.

This clonotype has ten or more counts. V and J are TRBV7-8 and TRBJ1-1; tentative D call: TRBD1 (5 bases). Trimming stripped 6 bases from V and 8 bases from J, with 10 bases between. The CDR3 extends over 11 amino acids. CDR1 and CDR2 from the germline V gene are SGHVS and FQNEAQ. CDR3 region: CASSSEGEAFF. CDR3 bases: TGTGCCAGCAGTTCGGAGGGGGAAGCTTTCTTT. The full variable domain, with the rest looked up from reference TRBV7-8 and TRBJ1-1, is GAGVSQSPRYKVAKRGQDVALRCDPISGHVSLFWYQQALGQGPEFLTYFQNEAQLDKSGLPSDRFFAERPEGSVSTLKIQRTQQEDSAVYLCASSSEGEAFFGQGTRLTVV.

This clonotype has at least ten counts. The V call is TRBV11-2, the J call TRBJ2-3; D gene ambiguous. CDR1 is SGHAT and CDR2 is FQNNGV in the germline V gene. There are 12 residues in the CDR3. V lost 5 bases and J 2 bases, leaving 5 bases between the germline ends. As DNA, the CDR3 is TGTGCCAGCAGCCGACCCACAGATACGCAGTATTTT. This gives the protein CASSRPTDTQYF.

The chain has TRBV27 and TRBJ2-5; D might be TRBD1 (5 bases). CDR3 length: 14 residues. CDR1 is MNHEY and CDR2 is SMNVEV in the germline V gene (reference sequence). Trimming cost V 7 bases and J 5 bases, with 17 bases left between them. The CDR3 bases are TGTGCCAGCACCTCAGGGCTTAGGTGGGAGACCCAGTACTTC. Translating it yields CASTSGLRWETQYF.

V and J are TRBV7-2 and TRBJ2-1; no definite D call. The CDR3 extends over 13 amino acids. Trimming pared 6 bases from V and 7 bases from J, leaving 13 bases between. Germline lookup yields CDR1 SGHTA and CDR2 FQGNSA. The DNA of the CDR3 is TGTGCCAGCAGAAGGACCCCCCCGAATGAGCAGTTCTTC. Translated: CASRRTPPNEQFF.